These T cell receptor beta chains were read from a single sample in a study of T cell changes during pregnancy in multiple sclerosis. Repertoires were generated with immunoSEQ multiplex PCR, while TCRdb's copy carries only in-frame clones and drops some. The sample carries 25,000 to 35,000 clones, around 91% recorded once. Sequenced here: CD4+ T cells from peripheral blood mononuclear cells, sampled in the third trimester of pregnancy. The receptor set was obtained from a female donor in good health, enrolled as a control in a pregnancy study. CDR3s include the opening cysteine and the closing phenylalanine or tryptophan. D genes are given only for firm matches. Rows may omit the clone size; those that give it use once, few, many or a size class.

CDR3aa: CASSIGQRGAGTGELFF
CDR3nt: TGTGCCAGCAGCATCGGACAGCGGGGGGCGGGGACCGGGGAGCTGTTTTTT
abundance: NA
j_gene: TRBJ2-2
d_gene: TRBD2
v_gene: TRBV5-4

CDR3aa: CATAGGLAGASYQETQYF
CDR3nt: TGTGCCACCGCCGGGGGGCTAGCGGGAGCCTCGTACCAAGAGACCCAGTACTTC
abundance: NA
j_gene: TRBJ2-5
d_gene: TRBD2
v_gene: TRBV10-3

CDR3aa: CASSALRTGKNTEAFF
CDR3nt: TGTGCCAGCAGCGCACTTAGGACAGGGAAGAACACTGAAGCTTTCTTT
abundance: few
j_gene: TRBJ1-1
d_gene: TRBD1
v_gene: TRBV9

CDR3aa: CASTTRSTQGTGELFF
CDR3nt: TGTGCCAGCACCACTAGGTCCACACAGGGGACCGGGGAGCTGTTTTTT
abundance: NA
j_gene: TRBJ2-2
d_gene: TRBD1
v_gene: TRBV11-2

CDR3aa: CASSPPGRASSYNEQFF
CDR3nt: TGTGCCAGCTCACCACCGGGGCGCGCCAGCTCCTACAATGAGCAGTTCTTC
abundance: NA
j_gene: TRBJ2-1
d_gene: NA
v_gene: TRBV18

CDR3aa: CASSPSREQGALGNIQYF
CDR3nt: TGTGCCAGCAGCCCCAGTAGGGAACAGGGGGCACTGGGGAACATTCAGTACTTC
abundance: NA
j_gene: TRBJ2-4
d_gene: TRBD1
v_gene: TRBV7-2

CDR3aa: CAWSYSYNEQFF
CDR3nt: TGTGCCTGGTCTTACTCCTACAATGAGCAGTTCTTC
abundance: NA
j_gene: TRBJ2-1
d_gene: NA
v_gene: TRBV30

CDR3aa: CASSPRARTGVGNTIYF
CDR3nt: TGTGCCAGCTCACCACGGGCGAGGACAGGGGTCGGAAACACCATATATTTT
abundance: once
j_gene: TRBJ1-3
d_gene: TRBD1
v_gene: TRBV18

CDR3aa: CSVERTSGETQYF
CDR3nt: TGCAGCGTTGAGAGGACTAGCGGAGAGACCCAGTACTTC
abundance: NA
j_gene: TRBJ2-5
d_gene: TRBD2
v_gene: TRBV29-1

CDR3aa: CASTLAGARDTQYF
CDR3nt: TGTGCCAGTACGCTAGCGGGAGCCCGGGATACGCAGTATTTT
abundance: once
j_gene: TRBJ2-3
d_gene: TRBD2
v_gene: TRBV5-4

CDR3aa: CASSPRSGGAPPQYF
CDR3nt: TGTGCCAGCAGCCCCCGGAGCGGGGGGGCACCCCCTCAGTATTTT
abundance: NA
j_gene: TRBJ2-3
d_gene: TRBD2
v_gene: TRBV7-9

CDR3aa: CASSLVAGLAEQFF
CDR3nt: TGTGCCAGCAGCTTAGTTGCAGGGTTAGCTGAGCAGTTCTTC
abundance: NA
j_gene: TRBJ2-1
d_gene: NA
v_gene: TRBV7-9

CDR3aa: CASSGQTYEQYF
CDR3nt: TGTGCCAGCAGTGGGCAGACCTACGAGCAGTACTTC
abundance: once
j_gene: TRBJ2-7
d_gene: NA
v_gene: TRBV2

CDR3aa: CASRLPGQGNYGYTF
CDR3nt: TGTGCCAGCAGACTGCCGGGACAGGGGAACTATGGCTACACCTTC
abundance: NA
j_gene: TRBJ1-2
d_gene: TRBD1
v_gene: TRBV6-5

CDR3aa: CSVETGIGNTIYF
CDR3nt: TGCAGCGTTGAAACAGGGATAGGAAACACCATATATTTT
abundance: NA
j_gene: TRBJ1-3
d_gene: NA
v_gene: TRBV29-1

CDR3aa: CASRYGQDSPLHF
CDR3nt: TGTGCCAGCAGGTACGGACAGGATTCACCCCTCCACTTT
abundance: NA
j_gene: TRBJ1-6
d_gene: TRBD1
v_gene: TRBV6-5

CDR3aa: CAWRSRDRYNSPLHF
CDR3nt: TGTGCCTGGAGAAGCCGGGACAGATATAATTCACCCCTCCACTTT
abundance: NA
j_gene: TRBJ1-6
d_gene: TRBD1
v_gene: TRBV30

CDR3aa: CATNSGTGIDEQFF
CDR3nt: TGCGCCACTAATTCCGGGACAGGGATCGATGAGCAGTTCTTC
abundance: NA
j_gene: TRBJ2-1
d_gene: TRBD1
v_gene: TRBV5-1

CDR3aa: CASSQGQGIYNEQFF
CDR3nt: TGTGCCAGCAGCCAAGGACAGGGGATTTACAATGAGCAGTTCTTC
abundance: NA
j_gene: TRBJ2-1
d_gene: TRBD1
v_gene: TRBV14

CDR3aa: CASSVNRGSTEAFF
CDR3nt: TGTGCCAGTAGTGTAAACAGGGGAAGCACTGAAGCTTTCTTT
abundance: NA
j_gene: TRBJ1-1
d_gene: TRBD1
v_gene: TRBV19

CDR3aa: CATGRLADTQTQYF
CDR3nt: TGTGCCACCGGGCGACTAGCGGACACACAGACCCAGTACTTC
abundance: NA
j_gene: TRBJ2-5
d_gene: TRBD2
v_gene: TRBV6-5

CDR3aa: CASMLANTEAFF
CDR3nt: TGTGCCAGCATGTTGGCGAACACTGAAGCTTTCTTT
abundance: NA
j_gene: TRBJ1-1
d_gene: NA
v_gene: TRBV2

CDR3aa: CASSPDRGLQAFF
CDR3nt: TGTGCCAGCAGCCCAGACAGGGGGCTTCAAGCTTTCTTT
abundance: NA
j_gene: TRBJ1-1
d_gene: TRBD1
v_gene: TRBV7-2

CDR3aa: CASSLKTGDGYTF
CDR3nt: TGTGCCAGCAGTTTAAAAACAGGGGATGGCTACACCTTC
abundance: NA
j_gene: TRBJ1-2
d_gene: TRBD1
v_gene: TRBV27

CDR3aa: CASSYTRGSYEQYF
CDR3nt: TGTGCCAGCAGTTACACAAGGGGATCCTACGAGCAGTACTTC
abundance: NA
j_gene: TRBJ2-7
d_gene: NA
v_gene: TRBV6-5

CDR3aa: CAWGLDGVTGELFF
CDR3nt: TGTGCCTGGGGATTAGACGGGGTCACCGGGGAGCTGTTTTTT
abundance: NA
j_gene: TRBJ2-2
d_gene: NA
v_gene: TRBV30

CDR3aa: CASRETGLYGYTF
CDR3nt: TGCGCCAGCAGGGAGACAGGGCTCTATGGCTACACCTTC
abundance: few
j_gene: TRBJ1-2
d_gene: TRBD1
v_gene: TRBV5-1

CDR3aa: CASTNKDRQTPGPEQYF
CDR3nt: TGCGCCAGCACCAATAAGGACCGACAGACCCCCGGCCCCGAGCAGTACTTC
abundance: once
j_gene: TRBJ2-7
d_gene: NA
v_gene: TRBV23-1

CDR3aa: CATSGGWNTEAFF
CDR3nt: TGTGCCACATCCGGCGGGTGGAACACTGAAGCTTTCTTT
abundance: once
j_gene: TRBJ1-1
d_gene: NA
v_gene: TRBV6-5

CDR3aa: CASSLGGKTAPQKYF
CDR3nt: TGTGCCAGCAGCTTAGGGGGAAAGACAGCACCGCAAAAGTATTTT
abundance: few
j_gene: TRBJ2-3
d_gene: NA
v_gene: TRBV7-2

CDR3aa: CASSSGGLDGYTF
CDR3nt: TGTGCCAGCAGCTCCGGAGGGTTGGATGGCTACACCTTC
abundance: NA
j_gene: TRBJ1-2
d_gene: NA
v_gene: TRBV5-8

CDR3aa: CASSSGSGYEQYF
CDR3nt: TGCGCCAGCTCAAGCGGGAGCGGATACGAGCAGTACTTC
abundance: NA
j_gene: TRBJ2-7
d_gene: TRBD2
v_gene: TRBV5-1

CDR3aa: CASSPAGGLTYEQYF
CDR3nt: TGTGCCAGTAGCCCAGCAGGGGGTTTGACCTACGAGCAGTACTTC
abundance: NA
j_gene: TRBJ2-7
d_gene: TRBD1
v_gene: TRBV19

CDR3aa: CASSLGGTYEQYF
CDR3nt: TGTGCCAGTAGTTTAGGGGGCACCTACGAGCAGTACTTC
abundance: NA
j_gene: TRBJ2-7
d_gene: TRBD1
v_gene: TRBV19

CDR3aa: CASSLRTITEAFF
CDR3nt: TGTGCCAGCTCACTACGGACAATCACTGAAGCTTTCTTT
abundance: NA
j_gene: TRBJ1-1
d_gene: NA
v_gene: TRBV18

CDR3aa: CASSGTGGGTEAFF
CDR3nt: TGTGCCAGCTCCGGGACAGGGGGCGGCACTGAAGCTTTCTTT
abundance: once
j_gene: TRBJ1-1
d_gene: TRBD1
v_gene: TRBV18

CDR3aa: CASSGNRVLNYGYTF
CDR3nt: TGTGCCAGCAGCGGAAACAGGGTCCTTAACTATGGCTACACCTTC
abundance: NA
j_gene: TRBJ1-2
d_gene: NA
v_gene: TRBV7-2

CDR3aa: CASSSWTGTGANVLTF
CDR3nt: TGTGCCAGCAGTTCATGGACAGGGACCGGGGCCAACGTCCTGACTTTC
abundance: NA
j_gene: TRBJ2-6
d_gene: TRBD1
v_gene: TRBV27

CDR3aa: CASSPPRGEQFF
CDR3nt: TGTGCCAGCAGCCCCCCCAGGGGTGAGCAGTTCTTC
abundance: NA
j_gene: TRBJ2-1
d_gene: NA
v_gene: TRBV11-2

CDR3aa: CASSYGRGNTEAFF
CDR3nt: TGTGCCAGCAGTTACGGGCGGGGGAACACTGAAGCTTTCTTT
abundance: NA
j_gene: TRBJ1-1
d_gene: NA
v_gene: TRBV6-6

CDR3aa: CASSGARGNERPELFF
CDR3nt: TGTGCCAGTAGTGGGGCCAGGGGAAACGAGCGGCCGGAGCTGTTTTTT
abundance: NA
j_gene: TRBJ2-2
d_gene: NA
v_gene: TRBV19

CDR3aa: CASSPRSGEGNEQFF
CDR3nt: TGTGCCAGCTCACCAAGGTCCGGAGAGGGCAATGAGCAGTTCTTC
abundance: NA
j_gene: TRBJ2-1
d_gene: NA
v_gene: TRBV18

CDR3aa: CATGLLTNYGYTF
CDR3nt: TGTGCCACTGGACTCCTCACCAACTATGGCTACACCTTC
abundance: NA
j_gene: TRBJ1-2
d_gene: NA
v_gene: TRBV6-6

CDR3aa: CASSTGTGNEKLFF
CDR3nt: TGTGCCAGTAGTACGGGGACAGGGAATGAAAAACTGTTTTTT
abundance: NA
j_gene: TRBJ1-4
d_gene: TRBD1
v_gene: TRBV19

CDR3aa: CASSLPTGNTDGYTF
CDR3nt: TGTGCCAGCAGCTTACCGACAGGGAATACAGATGGCTACACCTTC
abundance: once
j_gene: TRBJ1-2
d_gene: TRBD1
v_gene: TRBV5-6

CDR3aa: CAWRSGGVGGYTF
CDR3nt: TGTGCCTGGAGATCGGGGGGAGTCGGCGGCTACACCTTC
abundance: NA
j_gene: TRBJ1-2
d_gene: NA
v_gene: TRBV30

CDR3aa: CSATSPETQYF
CDR3nt: TGCAGTGCTACTAGCCCCGAGACCCAGTACTTC
abundance: NA
j_gene: TRBJ2-5
d_gene: NA
v_gene: TRBV20-1

CDR3aa: CASSPGTADEQFF
CDR3nt: TGTGCCAGCTCACCCGGGACAGCGGATGAGCAGTTCTTC
abundance: NA
j_gene: TRBJ2-1
d_gene: TRBD1
v_gene: TRBV18